This T cell receptor beta chain was found in a study of shared clonotypes between healthy human individuals. Study results and caveats: Larger estimated richness was generally seen in naive subsets than in memory subsets. Expectations were that clonotype sharing among donors would be affected by sequencing depth. Rarefaction revealed incomplete sorted-subset sequencing despite large depth.

Template for every sorted-subset replicate PCR totaled about 0.2 ug DNA, 30,000 to 35,000 T cell genomes. Libraries were prepared by immunoSEQ multiplex PCR; TCRdb keeps only in-frame clonotypes and omits some of them. The sample consists of more than 400,000 clones, roughly 95% of them appearing once. Trimming took 5 bases from V and 0 from J, leaving 10 bases between them. The CDR3 has 14 amino acids. Per the germline V gene, CDR1 is SEHNR and CDR2 is FQNEAQ (reference sequence). A note on this clone: Its target is unknown.

The chain couples TRBV7-9 to TRBJ2-5; D ambiguous. This receptor was identified in a woman between 25 and 40 years old in good health. The sample taken for sequencing was naive CD4+ T cells sorted from blood. Subset defined: CD45RA+ positively selected. The CDR3 coding sequence is TGTGCCAGCAGCCCTGGGTTGTACCAAGAGACCCAGTACTTC. Its protein is CASSPGLYQETQYF.